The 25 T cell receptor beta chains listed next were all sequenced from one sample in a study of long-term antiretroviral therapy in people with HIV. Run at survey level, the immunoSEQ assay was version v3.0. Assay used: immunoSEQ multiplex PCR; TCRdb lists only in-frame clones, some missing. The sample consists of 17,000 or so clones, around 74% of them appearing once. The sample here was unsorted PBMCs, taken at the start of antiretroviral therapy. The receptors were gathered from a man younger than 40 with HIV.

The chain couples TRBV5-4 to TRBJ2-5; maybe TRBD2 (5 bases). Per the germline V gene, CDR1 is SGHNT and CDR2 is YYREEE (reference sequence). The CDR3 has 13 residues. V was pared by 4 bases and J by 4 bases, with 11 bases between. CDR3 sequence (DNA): TGTGCCAGCAGCCCCTTGGCGGGAGAGACCCAGTACTTC. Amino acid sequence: CASSPLAGETQYF.

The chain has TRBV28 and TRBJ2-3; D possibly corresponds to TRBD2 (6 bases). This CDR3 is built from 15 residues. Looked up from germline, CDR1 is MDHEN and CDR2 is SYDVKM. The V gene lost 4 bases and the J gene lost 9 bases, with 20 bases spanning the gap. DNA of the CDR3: TGTGCCAGCAGTTCCACGGGGAGGAATAAGGAGACGCAGTATTTT. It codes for CASSSTGRNKETQYF.

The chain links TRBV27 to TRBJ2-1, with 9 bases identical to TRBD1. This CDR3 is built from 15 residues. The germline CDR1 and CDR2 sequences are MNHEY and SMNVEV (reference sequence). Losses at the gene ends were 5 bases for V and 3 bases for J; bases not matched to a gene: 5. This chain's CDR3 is CASSRDRDHYNEQFF. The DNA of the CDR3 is TGTGCCAGCAGTCGGGACAGGGACCACTACAATGAGCAGTTCTTC.

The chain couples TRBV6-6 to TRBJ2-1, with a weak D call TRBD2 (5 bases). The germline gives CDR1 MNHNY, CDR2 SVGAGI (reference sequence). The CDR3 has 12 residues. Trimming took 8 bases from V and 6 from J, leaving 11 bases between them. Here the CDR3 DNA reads TGTGCCAGCGGGAGTTTCACCAATGAGCAGTTCTTC. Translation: CASGSFTNEQFF.

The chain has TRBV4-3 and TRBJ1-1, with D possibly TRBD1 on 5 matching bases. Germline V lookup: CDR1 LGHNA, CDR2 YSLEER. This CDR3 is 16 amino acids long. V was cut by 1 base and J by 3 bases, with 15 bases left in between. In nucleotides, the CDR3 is TGCGCCAGCAGCCAAGGATGGGGCGGGGCGGACACTGAAGCTTTCTTT. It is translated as CASSQGWGGADTEAFF.

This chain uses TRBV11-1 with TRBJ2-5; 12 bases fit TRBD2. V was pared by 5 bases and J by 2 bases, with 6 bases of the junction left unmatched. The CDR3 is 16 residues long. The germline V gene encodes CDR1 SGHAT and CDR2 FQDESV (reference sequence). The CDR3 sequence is CASSPFLAGGQETQYF. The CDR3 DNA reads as TGTGCCAGCAGCCCCTTCCTAGCGGGGGGGCAAGAGACCCAGTACTTC.

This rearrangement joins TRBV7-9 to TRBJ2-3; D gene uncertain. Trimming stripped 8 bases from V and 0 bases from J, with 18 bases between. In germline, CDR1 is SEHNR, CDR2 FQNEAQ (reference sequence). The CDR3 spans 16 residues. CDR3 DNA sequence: TGTGCCAGCTCCCTTACGGCCGGTCCTAGCACAGATACGCAGTATTTT. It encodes CASSLTAGPSTDTQYF.

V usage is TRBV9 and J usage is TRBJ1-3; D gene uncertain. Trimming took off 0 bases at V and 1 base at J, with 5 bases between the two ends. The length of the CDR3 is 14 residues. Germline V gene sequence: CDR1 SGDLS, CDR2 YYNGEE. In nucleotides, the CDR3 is TGTGCCAGCAGCGTAGCTGGTTCTGGAAACACCATATATTTT. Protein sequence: CASSVAGSGNTIYF.

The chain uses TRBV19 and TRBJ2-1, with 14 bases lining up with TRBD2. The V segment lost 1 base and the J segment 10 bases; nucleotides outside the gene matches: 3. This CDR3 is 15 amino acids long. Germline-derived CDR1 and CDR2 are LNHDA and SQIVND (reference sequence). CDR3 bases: TGTGCCAGTAGTATAGGACTAGCGGGGGGGCGGGAGCAGTTCTTC. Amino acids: CASSIGLAGGREQFF. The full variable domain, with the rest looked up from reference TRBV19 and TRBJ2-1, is DGGITQSPKYLFRKEGQNVTLSCEQNLNHDAMYWYRQDPGQGLRLIYYSQIVNDFQKGDIAEGYSVSREKKESFPLTVTSAQKNPTAFYLCASSIGLAGGREQFFGPGTRLTVL.

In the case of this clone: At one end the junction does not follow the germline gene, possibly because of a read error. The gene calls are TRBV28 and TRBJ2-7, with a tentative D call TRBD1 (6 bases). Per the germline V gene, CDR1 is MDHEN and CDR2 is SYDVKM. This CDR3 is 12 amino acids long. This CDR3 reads CASSSLRGPSHF. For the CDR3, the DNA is TGTGCCAGCAGTTCACTCAGGGGCCCCAGCCACTTC.

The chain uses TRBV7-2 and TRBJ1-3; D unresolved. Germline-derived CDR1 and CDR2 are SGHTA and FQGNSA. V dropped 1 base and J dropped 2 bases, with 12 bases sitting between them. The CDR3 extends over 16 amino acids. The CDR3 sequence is CASSLDVGLTGNTIYF. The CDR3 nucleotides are TGTGCCAGCAGCTTAGATGTGGGATTGACTGGAAACACCATATATTTT.

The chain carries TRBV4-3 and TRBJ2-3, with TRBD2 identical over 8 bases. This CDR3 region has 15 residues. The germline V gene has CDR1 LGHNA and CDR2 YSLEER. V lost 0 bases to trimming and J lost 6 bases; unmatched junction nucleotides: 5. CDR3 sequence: CASSQDGGTRDTQYF. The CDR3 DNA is TGCGCCAGCAGCCAAGACGGCGGGACTAGGGATACGCAGTATTTT.

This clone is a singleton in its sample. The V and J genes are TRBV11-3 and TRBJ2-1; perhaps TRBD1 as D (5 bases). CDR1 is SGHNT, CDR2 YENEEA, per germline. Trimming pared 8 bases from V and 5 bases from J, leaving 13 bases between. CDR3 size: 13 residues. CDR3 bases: TGTGCCAGCGGACAAGGCCCAAACAATGAGCAGTTCTTC. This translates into CASGQGPNNEQFF.

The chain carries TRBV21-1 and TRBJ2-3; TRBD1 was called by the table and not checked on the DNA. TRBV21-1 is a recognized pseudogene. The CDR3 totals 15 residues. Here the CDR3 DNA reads TGTGCCAGCAGCAAATTCAACCAGAGCACAGATACGCAGTATTTT. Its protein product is CASSKFNQSTDTQYF.

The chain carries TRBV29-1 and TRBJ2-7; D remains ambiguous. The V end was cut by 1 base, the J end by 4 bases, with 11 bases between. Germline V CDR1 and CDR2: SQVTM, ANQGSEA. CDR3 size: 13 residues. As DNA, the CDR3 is TGCAGCGTTGAAGCGGGTACACTTTACGAGCAGTACTTC. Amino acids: CSVEAGTLYEQYF.

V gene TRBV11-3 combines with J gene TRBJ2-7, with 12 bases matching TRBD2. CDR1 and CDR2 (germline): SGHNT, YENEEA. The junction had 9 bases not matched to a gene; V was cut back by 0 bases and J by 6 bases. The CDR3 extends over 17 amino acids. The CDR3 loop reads CASSLDRGLAGTSEQYF. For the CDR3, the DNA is TGTGCCAGCAGCTTAGATCGTGGACTAGCGGGAACTAGCGAGCAGTACTTC.

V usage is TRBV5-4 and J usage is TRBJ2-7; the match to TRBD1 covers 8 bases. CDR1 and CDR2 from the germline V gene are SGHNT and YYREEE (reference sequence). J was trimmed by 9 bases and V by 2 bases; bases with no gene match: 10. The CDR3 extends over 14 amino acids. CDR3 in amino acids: CASSLETGGRGQYF. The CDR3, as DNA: TGTGCCAGCAGCTTAGAAACAGGGGGGCGAGGGCAGTACTTC.

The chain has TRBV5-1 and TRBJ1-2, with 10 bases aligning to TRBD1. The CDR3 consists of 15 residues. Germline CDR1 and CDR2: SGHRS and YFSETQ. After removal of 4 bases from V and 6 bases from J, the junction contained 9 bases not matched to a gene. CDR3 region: CASSTGTGEANGYTF. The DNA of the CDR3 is TGCGCCAGCAGCACCGGGACAGGGGAGGCCAATGGCTACACCTTC.

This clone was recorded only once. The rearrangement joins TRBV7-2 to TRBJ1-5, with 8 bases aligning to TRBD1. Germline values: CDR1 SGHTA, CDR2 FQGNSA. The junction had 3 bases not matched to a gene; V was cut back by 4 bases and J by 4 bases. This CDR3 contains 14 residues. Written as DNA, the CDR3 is TGTGCCAGCAGCTCGGGACAGGAGAATCAGCCCCAGCATTTT. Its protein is CASSSGQENQPQHF.

Here the CDR3 reads CASSQDFTAGNEKLFF. Here the CDR3 DNA reads TGCGCCAGCAGCCAAGATTTCACAGCTGGTAATGAAAAACTGTTTTTT. The V gene is TRBV4-3, the J gene TRBJ1-4; no clear D gene. V was trimmed by 0 bases and J by 4 bases, leaving 12 bases between them. CDR1 and CDR2 from the germline V gene are LGHNA and YSLEER. This CDR3 is 16 amino acids long.

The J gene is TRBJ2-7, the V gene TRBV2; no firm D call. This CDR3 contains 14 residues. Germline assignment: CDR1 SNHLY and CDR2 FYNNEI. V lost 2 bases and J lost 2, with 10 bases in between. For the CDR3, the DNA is TGTGCCAGCAGTGAATGGCCGACGCCCTACGAGCAGTACTTC. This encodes CASSEWPTPYEQYF.

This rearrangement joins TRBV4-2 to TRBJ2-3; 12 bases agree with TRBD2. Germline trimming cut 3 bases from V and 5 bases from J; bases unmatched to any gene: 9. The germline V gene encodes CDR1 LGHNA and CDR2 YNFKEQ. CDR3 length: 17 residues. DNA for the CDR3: TGTGCCAGCAGCCAGTCCGGACTAGCGGGATTTGAAGATACGCAGTATTTT. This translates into CASSQSGLAGFEDTQYF.

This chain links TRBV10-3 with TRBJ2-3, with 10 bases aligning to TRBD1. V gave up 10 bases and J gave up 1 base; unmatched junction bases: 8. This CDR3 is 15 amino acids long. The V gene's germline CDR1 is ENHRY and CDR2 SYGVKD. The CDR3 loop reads CANSPTGGGTDTQYF. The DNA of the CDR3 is TGTGCCAACTCGCCGACAGGGGGCGGCACAGATACGCAGTATTTT.

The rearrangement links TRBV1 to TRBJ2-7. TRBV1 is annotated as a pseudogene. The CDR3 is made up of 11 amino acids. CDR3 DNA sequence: TGCACCAGCAGCCAAGATACGTTGACCAACTTC. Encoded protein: CTSSQDTLTNF.

The CDR3 loop is CASSREGRRVGGELFF. CDR3 nucleotides: TGCGCCAGCAGCCGCGAGGGGAGGAGGGTCGGCGGGGAGCTGTTTTTT. V gene TRBV4-3 combines with J gene TRBJ2-2; tentatively, D is TRBD2 (6 bases). The V end was cut by 4 bases, the J end by 7 bases, with 19 bases between. The CDR3 runs 16 residues. Germline V gene data show CDR1 as LGHNA and CDR2 as YSLEER.